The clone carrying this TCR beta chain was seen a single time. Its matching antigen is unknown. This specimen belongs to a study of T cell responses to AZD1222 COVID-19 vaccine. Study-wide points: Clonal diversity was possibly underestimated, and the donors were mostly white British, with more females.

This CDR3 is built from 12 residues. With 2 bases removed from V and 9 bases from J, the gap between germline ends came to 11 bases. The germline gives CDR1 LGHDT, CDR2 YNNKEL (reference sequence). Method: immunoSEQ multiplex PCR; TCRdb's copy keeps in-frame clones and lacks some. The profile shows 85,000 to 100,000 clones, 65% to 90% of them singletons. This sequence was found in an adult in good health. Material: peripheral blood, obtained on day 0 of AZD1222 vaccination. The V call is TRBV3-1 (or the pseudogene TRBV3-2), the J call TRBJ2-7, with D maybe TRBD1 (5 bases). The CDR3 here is CASSQPPGAQYF. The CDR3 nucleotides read TGTGCCAGCAGCCAACCCCCTGGGGCGCAGTACTTC.